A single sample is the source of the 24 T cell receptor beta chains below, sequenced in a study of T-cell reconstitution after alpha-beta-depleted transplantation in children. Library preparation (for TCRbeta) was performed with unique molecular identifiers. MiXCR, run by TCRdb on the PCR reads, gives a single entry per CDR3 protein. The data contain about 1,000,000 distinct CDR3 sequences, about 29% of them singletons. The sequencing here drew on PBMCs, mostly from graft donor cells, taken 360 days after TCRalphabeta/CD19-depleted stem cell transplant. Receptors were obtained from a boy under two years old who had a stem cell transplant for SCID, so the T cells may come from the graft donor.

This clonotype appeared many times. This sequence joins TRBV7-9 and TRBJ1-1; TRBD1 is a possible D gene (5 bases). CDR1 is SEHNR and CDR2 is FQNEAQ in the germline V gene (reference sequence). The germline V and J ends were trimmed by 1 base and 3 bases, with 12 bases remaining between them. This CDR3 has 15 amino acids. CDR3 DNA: TGTGCCAGCAGCTTAGGGTGGGCGGGGGACACTGAAGCTTTCTTT. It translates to CASSLGWAGDTEAFF.

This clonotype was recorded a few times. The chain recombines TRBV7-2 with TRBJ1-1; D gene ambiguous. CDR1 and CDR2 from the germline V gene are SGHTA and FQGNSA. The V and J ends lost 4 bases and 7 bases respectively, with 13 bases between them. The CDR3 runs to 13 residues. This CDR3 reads CASSSNLDGEAFF. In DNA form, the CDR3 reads TGTGCCAGCAGCTCCAATTTAGATGGTGAAGCTTTCTTT.

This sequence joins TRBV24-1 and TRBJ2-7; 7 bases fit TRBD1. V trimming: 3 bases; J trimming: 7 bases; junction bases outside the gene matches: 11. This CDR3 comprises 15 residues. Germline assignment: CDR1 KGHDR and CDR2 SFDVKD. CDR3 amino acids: CATSDPTGPFGEQYF. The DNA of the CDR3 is TGTGCCACCAGTGATCCGACAGGGCCCTTTGGGGAGCAGTACTTC.

The CDR3 DNA is TGTGCCACCAGTGACCAGGGACAGGGCACAGATACGCAGTATTTT. It yields the protein CATSDQGQGTDTQYF. This chain links TRBV24-1 with TRBJ2-3; 8 nucleotides agree with TRBD1. Germline V gives CDR1 KGHDR, CDR2 SFDVKD. There are 15 residues in the CDR3. V lost 4 bases, J lost 1 base, and 3 bases stayed unmatched.

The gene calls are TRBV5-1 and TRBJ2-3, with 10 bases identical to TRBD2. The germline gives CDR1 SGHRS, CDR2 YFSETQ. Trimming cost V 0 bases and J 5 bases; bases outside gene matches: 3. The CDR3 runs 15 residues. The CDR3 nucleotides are TGCGCCAGCAGCTTGGCCGCTAGCGGGAGAGATACGCAGTATTTT. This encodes CASSLAASGRDTQYF.

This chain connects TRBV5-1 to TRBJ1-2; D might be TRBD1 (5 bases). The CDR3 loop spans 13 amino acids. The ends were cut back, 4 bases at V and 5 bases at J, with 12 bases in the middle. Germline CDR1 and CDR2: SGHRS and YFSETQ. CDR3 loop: CASSTGAEYGYTF. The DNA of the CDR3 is TGCGCCAGCAGCACCGGGGCAGAGTATGGCTACACCTTC.

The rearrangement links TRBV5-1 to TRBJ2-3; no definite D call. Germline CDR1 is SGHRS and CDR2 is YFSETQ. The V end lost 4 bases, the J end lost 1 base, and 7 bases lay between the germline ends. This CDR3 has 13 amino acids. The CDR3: CASSPFRTDTQYF. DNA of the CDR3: TGCGCCAGCAGCCCGTTCCGCACAGATACGCAGTATTTT.

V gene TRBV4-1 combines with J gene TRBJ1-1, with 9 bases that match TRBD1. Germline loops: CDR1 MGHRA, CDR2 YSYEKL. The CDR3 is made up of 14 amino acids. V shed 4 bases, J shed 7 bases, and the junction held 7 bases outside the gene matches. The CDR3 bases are TGCGCCAGCAGCCTCCTCGGACAGGGGTTTGAAGCTTTCTTT. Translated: CASSLLGQGFEAFF.

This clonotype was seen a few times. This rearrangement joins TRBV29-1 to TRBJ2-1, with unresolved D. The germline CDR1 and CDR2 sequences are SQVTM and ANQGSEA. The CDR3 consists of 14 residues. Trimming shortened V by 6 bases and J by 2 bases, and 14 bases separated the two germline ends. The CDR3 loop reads CSVNPGPAYNEQFF. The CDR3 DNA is TGCAGCGTGAACCCGGGCCCGGCCTACAATGAGCAGTTCTTC.

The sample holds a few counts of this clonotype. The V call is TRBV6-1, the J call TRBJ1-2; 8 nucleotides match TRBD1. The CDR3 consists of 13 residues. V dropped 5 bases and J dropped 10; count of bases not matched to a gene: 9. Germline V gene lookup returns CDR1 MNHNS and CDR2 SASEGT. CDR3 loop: CASSRGTGPDYTF. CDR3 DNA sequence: TGTGCCAGCAGTAGAGGGACAGGCCCTGACTACACCTTC.

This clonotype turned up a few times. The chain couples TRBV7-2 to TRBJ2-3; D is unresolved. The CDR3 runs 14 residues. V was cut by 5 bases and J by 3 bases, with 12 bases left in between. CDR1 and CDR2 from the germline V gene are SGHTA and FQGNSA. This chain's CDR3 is CASSPPPWTDTQYF. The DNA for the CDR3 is TGTGCCAGCAGCCCCCCACCCTGGACAGATACGCAGTATTTT. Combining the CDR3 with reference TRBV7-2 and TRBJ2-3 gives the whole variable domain GAGVSQSPSNKVTEKGKDVELRCDPISGHTALYWYRQSLGQGLEFLIYFQGNSAPDKSGLPSDRFSAERTGGSVSTLTIQRTQQEDSAVYLCASSPPPWTDTQYFGPGTRLTVL.

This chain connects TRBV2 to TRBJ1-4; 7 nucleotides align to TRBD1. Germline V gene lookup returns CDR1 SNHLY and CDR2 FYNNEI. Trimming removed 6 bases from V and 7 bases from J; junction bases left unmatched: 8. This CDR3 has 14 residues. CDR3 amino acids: CASRSRGTAEKLFF. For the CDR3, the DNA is TGTGCCAGCAGGTCCCGGGGGACAGCTGAAAAACTGTTTTTT.

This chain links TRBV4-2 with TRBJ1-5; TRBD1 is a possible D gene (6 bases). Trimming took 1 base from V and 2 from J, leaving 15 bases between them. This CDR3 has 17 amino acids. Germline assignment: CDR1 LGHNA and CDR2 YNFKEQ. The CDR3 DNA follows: TGTGCCAGCAGCCAAGTAAGGCAGGGGATGGGCAATCAGCCCCAGCATTTT. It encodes CASSQVRQGMGNQPQHF.

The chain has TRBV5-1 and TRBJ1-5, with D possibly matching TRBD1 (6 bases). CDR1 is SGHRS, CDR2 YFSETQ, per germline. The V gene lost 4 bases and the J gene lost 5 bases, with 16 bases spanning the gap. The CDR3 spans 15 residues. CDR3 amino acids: CASSPGRGGDQPQHF. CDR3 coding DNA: TGCGCCAGCAGCCCGGGCAGGGGCGGTGATCAGCCCCAGCATTTT. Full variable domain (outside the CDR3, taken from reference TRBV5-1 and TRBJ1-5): KAGVTQTPRYLIKTRGQQVTLSCSPISGHRSVSWYQQTPGQGLQFLFEYFSETQRNKGNFPGRFSGRQFSNSRSEMNVSTLELGDSALYLCASSPGRGGDQPQHFGDGTRLSIL.

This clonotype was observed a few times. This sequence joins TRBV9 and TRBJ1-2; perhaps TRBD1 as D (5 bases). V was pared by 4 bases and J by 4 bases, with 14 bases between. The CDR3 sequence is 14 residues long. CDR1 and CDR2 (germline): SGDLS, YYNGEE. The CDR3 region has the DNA TGTGCCAGCAGCCCCCCAAAGGGGCCCTATGGCTACACCTTC. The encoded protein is CASSPPKGPYGYTF.

This CDR3 reads CASSSGLAGPGTGELFF. Written as DNA, the CDR3 is TGCGCCAGCAGCTCTGGACTAGCGGGACCGGGCACCGGGGAGCTGTTTTTT. V usage is TRBV5-1 and J usage is TRBJ2-2, with 12 positions matching TRBD2. Germline V lookup: CDR1 SGHRS, CDR2 YFSETQ. The length of the CDR3 is 17 residues. V was clipped by 3 bases and J by 4 bases; unmatched bases: 7.

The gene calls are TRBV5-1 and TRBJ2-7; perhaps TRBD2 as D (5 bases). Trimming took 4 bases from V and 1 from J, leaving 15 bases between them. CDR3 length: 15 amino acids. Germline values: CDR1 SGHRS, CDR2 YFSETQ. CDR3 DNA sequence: TGCGCCAGCAGCGTTATTCGGGGTCCGTCCTACGAGCAGTACTTC. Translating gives CASSVIRGPSYEQYF.

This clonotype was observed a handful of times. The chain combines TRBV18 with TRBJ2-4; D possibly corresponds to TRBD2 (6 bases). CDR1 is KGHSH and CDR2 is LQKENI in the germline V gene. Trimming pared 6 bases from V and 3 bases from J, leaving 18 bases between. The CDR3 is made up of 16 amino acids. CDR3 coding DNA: TGTGCCAGCTCTCCCGGGACTCTAGGGGACAAAAACATTCAGTACTTC. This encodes CASSPGTLGDKNIQYF.

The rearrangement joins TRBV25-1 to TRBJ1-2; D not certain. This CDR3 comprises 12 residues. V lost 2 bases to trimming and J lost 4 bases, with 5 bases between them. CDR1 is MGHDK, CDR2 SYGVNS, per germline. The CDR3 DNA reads TGTGCCAGCAGTGAACTCAGCTATGGCTACACCTTC. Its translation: CASSELSYGYTF.

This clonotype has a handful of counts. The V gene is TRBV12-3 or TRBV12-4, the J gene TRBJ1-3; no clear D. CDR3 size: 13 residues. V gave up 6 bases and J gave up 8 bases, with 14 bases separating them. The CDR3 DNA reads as TGTGCCAGCAGCTGGACCAAGGGTGACACCATATATTTT. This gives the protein CASSWTKGDTIYF.

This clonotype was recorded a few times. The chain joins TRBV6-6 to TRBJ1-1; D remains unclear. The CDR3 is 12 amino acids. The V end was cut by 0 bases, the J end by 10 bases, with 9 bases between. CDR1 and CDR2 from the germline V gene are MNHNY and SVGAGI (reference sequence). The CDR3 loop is CASSYSGVGAFF. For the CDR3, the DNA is TGTGCCAGCAGTTACTCCGGGGTGGGAGCTTTCTTT.

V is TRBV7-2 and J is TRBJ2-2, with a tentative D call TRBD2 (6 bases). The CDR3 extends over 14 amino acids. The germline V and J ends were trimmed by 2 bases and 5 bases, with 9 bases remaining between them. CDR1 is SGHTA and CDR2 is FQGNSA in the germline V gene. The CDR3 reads CASSLLAITGELFF. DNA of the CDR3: TGTGCCAGCAGCTTACTAGCGATAACCGGGGAGCTGTTTTTT.

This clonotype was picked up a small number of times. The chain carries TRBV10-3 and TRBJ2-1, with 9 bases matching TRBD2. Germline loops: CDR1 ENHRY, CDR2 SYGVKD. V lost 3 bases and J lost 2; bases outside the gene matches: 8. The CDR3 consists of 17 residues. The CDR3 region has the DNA TGTGCCATCAGTGACCCGCGGCTAGCGGGGCCCTACAATGAGCAGTTCTTC. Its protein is CAISDPRLAGPYNEQFF.

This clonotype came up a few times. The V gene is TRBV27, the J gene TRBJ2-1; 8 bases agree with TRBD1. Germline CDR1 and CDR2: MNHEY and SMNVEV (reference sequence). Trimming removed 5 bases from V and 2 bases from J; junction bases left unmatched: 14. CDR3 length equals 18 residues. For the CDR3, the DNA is TGTGCCAGCAGTCCACGTAAGATCAGGGGGCCCCCCTACAATGAGCAGTTCTTC. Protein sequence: CASSPRKIRGPPYNEQFF.